One sample yielded the 5 T cell receptor beta chains listed below, sequenced in a study of neurological immune-mediated disorders. TCRdb processed the 5' RACE reads anew with MiXCR; each CDR3 protein has one entry. The sample has 75,000 to 85,000 distinct CDR3 sequences, roughly 18% seen once. Sequencing was performed on PBMCs. These TCRs come from a woman in her 40s in good health.

The chain joins TRBV20-1 to TRBJ2-3; TRBD2 might be the D (5 bases). The CDR3 runs to 14 residues. V gave up 4 bases and J gave up 8 bases, with 19 bases separating them. Germline V gene data show CDR1 as DFQATT and CDR2 as SNEGSKA (reference sequence). As DNA, the CDR3 is TGCAGTGCTATGAGGGCCTCCCCGGACGGTACGCAGTATTTT. This codes for CSAMRASPDGTQYF.

The V gene is TRBV2, the J gene TRBJ2-2, with 10 bases that match TRBD1. CDR3 size: 15 residues. After removal of 6 bases from V and 5 bases from J, the junction contained 6 bases not matched to a gene. Per the germline V gene, CDR1 is SNHLY and CDR2 is FYNNEI. CDR3 sequence: CASRRQGAGTGELFF. The CDR3 DNA is TGTGCCAGCAGGCGACAGGGGGCGGGGACCGGGGAGCTGTTTTTT.

This clonotype appeared many times. CDR3 sequence reads: CSAPLTGSSYNEQFF. In DNA, the CDR3 is TGCAGTGCCCCTCTGACAGGGAGCTCCTACAATGAGCAGTTCTTC. The gene calls are TRBV20-1 and TRBJ2-1, with 7 nucleotides matching TRBD1. The CDR3 length is 15 residues. Germline V gives CDR1 DFQATT, CDR2 SNEGSKA (reference sequence). J gave up 0 bases and V 6 bases, and 8 bases lay outside the gene matches.

This clonotype was found many times. The chain couples TRBV30 to TRBJ1-1; D not certain. The CDR3 has 12 residues. CDR1 is GTSNPN and CDR2 is SVGIG in the germline V gene (reference sequence). Trimming took 1 base from V and 3 from J, leaving 6 bases between them. The CDR3 DNA follows: TGTGCCTGGAGTGGCGGCCACACTGAAGCTTTCTTT. This translates into CAWSGGHTEAFF.

This clonotype was seen at least ten times. CDR3 in amino acids: CASKWGGFTDTQYF. As DNA, the CDR3 is TGTGCCAGTAAATGGGGGGGCTTCACAGATACGCAGTATTTT. The rearrangement joins TRBV6-2 or TRBV6-3 to TRBJ2-3, with a weak D call TRBD2 (7 bases). Germline CDR1 and CDR2: MNHEY and SVGEGT. The CDR3 is made up of 14 amino acids. Deletions cut 9 bases from V and 2 bases from J, with 15 bases between.